What follows is one T cell receptor (beta chain) and its context. This clonotype was detected many times. Which antigen it targets is not known. Base qualities are missing; no much larger clone stands one base away. TCR beta CDR3 regions were amplified from RNA transcripts. A first-round RT-PCR of the TCR CDR3 used the HTBI primer set with the Qiagen OneStep RT-PCR kit. Libraries were constructed in a second round of multiplex PCR, after which size selection and purification were carried out. Paired-end sequencing of the libraries was performed with 100 bp reads on an Illumina HiSeq2000. Per the authors' processing: Raw data were processed with SOAPnuke, discarding reads with adapters, uncalled bases, mean Phred below 15, or no exact constant-primer or identifier match. High-quality paired reads were merged using COPE v1.2.5, and each unique nucleotide sequence was defined as a clonotype. Clonotypes were aligned to IMGT TRBV, TRBD and TRBJ reference segments using MiTCR v1.1. Only V-J combinations with frequency above 0.0001, covering about 99% of repertoires, were analysed. The TCS score was defined as F50 (clonal expansion) divided by E x V (chaos), with BLOSUM62-based TCRdist calculated between CDR3 peptides within each V-J. Welch's t-statistics and random forest reduced roughly 540 V-J features to under 15, which were used in a naive Bayes classifier (R e1071). TCRdb reran the public reads through fastp at Q25 and MiXCR, keeping productive beta chains. Rows matching on CDR3 protein sequence are summarized as one entry with the most common DNA and genes. Here the V and J calls rest on TCRdb's processing, not on the authors' analysis. A total of fewer than 600,000 distinct CDR3 sequences appear in this sample, approximately 15% of them only once. Under 20% of the sample lies in the top ten.

According to the germline V gene, CDR1 reads SGHNT and CDR2 reads YENEEA. Reading from cysteine to phenylalanine, the CDR3 counts 19 amino acids. CDR3 DNA is the only sequence kept; it has 57 bases, read in frame from the first base. Trimming removed 1 base from V and 0 bases from J; the gene matches leave 9 bases unexplained. Graves' hyperthyroidism was defined as stable when no progression to ophthalmopathy occurred over 18 months of follow-up. Hyperthyroidism patients were newly diagnosed, had a disease duration of under 2 months, and were aged 18 to 65 years. Patients with uncontrolled infections, other autoimmune diseases, pregnancy or lactation were excluded. Diagnoses were established on the basis of clinical symptoms, serum thyroxine and TRAb, thyroid ultrasound, and orbital computed tomography. PBMCs were isolated from 10 ml of fresh peripheral blood by Ficoll-Paque density gradient centrifugation. Total RNA was extracted with Trizol reagent, and quality was checked on an Agilent 2100 Bioanalyzer.

This sample was included in a study of T cells in Graves' hyperthyroidism and ophthalmopathy (dated by TCRdb to between 2018 and 2021). Study-level background: Peripheral blood samples were taken at initial diagnosis, before any treatment was given. To identify distinguishing TCR V-J signatures, a discovery cohort of around 98 patients was used, comprising 40 to 45 with Graves' ophthalmopathy and under 60 with stable Graves' hyperthyroidism. Prospective prediction of ophthalmopathy was tested in an independent validation cohort of fewer than 20 hyperthyroidism patients and around 16 patients who later progressed to ophthalmopathy. The approximately 100 discovery patients were randomly split 7:3 into training and test sets. In about 6 Graves' hyperthyroidism patients, the study also compared T-cell repertoires from thyroid tissue with T-cell repertoires from blood. Once sampling was done, hyperthyroidism patients were given methimazole at a starting dose of 30 mg daily, whereas ophthalmopathy patients were given high-dose intravenous methylprednisolone. The paper describes TCR Vbeta CDR3 sequencing of about 140 peripheral blood samples, made up of 43 ophthalmopathy patients, roughly 75 hyperthyroidism patients and some 17 progressor patients. General findings and caveats noted by the study authors: Sample size was not statistically predetermined, and investigators were not blinded to group allocation. In validation, progression to ophthalmopathy was predicted by the model with 70.59% sensitivity and roughly 76% specificity, a median of roughly 6 months before onset. A model built on a 13 V-J signature distinguished ophthalmopathy from stable hyperthyroidism, reaching 87.88% sensitivity and under 84% specificity in cross-validation and 80%/75% in testing. Most expanded thyroid clonotypes (frequency above 0.001) were also detected in blood, a finding suggesting that blood repertoires may reflect thyroid immune responses.

Sequencing input: blood. The clonotype originates from a woman aged 18-35 years with Graves' hyperthyroidism. The rearrangement joined TRBV11-3 to TRBJ2-3, with 11 middle bases fitting TRBD2. The CDR3 in this case is CASSLGLLAGGPSTDTQYF. The DNA is as follows: TGTGCCAGCAGCTTAGGCCTCCTAGCGGGAGGACCTAGCACAGATACGCAGTATTTT.